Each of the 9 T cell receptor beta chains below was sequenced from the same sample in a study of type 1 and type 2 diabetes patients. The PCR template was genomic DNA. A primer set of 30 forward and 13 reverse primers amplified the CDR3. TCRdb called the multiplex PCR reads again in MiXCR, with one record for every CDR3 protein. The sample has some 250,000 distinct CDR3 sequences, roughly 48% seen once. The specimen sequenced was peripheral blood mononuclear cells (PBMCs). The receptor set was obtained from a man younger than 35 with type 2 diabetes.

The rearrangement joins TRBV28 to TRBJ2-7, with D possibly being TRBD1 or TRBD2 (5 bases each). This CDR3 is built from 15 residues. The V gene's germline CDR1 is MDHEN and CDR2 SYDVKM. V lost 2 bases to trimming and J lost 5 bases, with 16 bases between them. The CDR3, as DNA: TGTGCCAGCAGTTTAATTTTGGGGACGGAGGACGAGCAGTACTTC. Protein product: CASSLILGTEDEQYF.

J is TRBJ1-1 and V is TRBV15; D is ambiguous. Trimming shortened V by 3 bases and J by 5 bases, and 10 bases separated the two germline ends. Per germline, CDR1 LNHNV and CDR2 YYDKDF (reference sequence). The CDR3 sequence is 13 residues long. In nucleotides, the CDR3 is TGTGCCACCAGCAGGCTCGCGGGGACTGAAGCTTTCTTT. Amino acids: CATSRLAGTEAFF.

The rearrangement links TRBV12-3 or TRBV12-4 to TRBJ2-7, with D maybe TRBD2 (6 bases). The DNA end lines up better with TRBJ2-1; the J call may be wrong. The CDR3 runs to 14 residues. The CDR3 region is CASRGDLAVNEQFF. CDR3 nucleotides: TGTGCCAGCAGGGGGGACTTAGCGGTCAATGAGCAGTTCTTC.

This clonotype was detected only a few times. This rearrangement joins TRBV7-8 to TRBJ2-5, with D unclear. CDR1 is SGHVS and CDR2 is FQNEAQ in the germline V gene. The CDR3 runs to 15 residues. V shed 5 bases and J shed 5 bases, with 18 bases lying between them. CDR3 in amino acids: CASSQDDQLQETQYF. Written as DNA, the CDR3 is TGTGCCAGCAGCCAAGATGACCAGCTACAGGAGACCCAGTACTTC.

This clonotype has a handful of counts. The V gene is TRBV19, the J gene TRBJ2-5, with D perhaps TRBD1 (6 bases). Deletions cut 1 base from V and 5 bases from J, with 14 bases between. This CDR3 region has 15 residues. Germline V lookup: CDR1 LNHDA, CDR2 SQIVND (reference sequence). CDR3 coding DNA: TGTGCCAGTAGTATAGTTGGCAGGGGTAGCGAGACCCAGTACTTC. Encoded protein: CASSIVGRGSETQYF.

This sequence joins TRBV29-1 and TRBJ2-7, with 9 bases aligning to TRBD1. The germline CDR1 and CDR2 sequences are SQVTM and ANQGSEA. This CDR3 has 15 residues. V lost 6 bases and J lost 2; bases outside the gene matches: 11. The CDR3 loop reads CSVELGTGFAYEQYF. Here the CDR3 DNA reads TGCAGCGTCGAGCTCGGGACAGGGTTCGCCTACGAGCAGTACTTC.

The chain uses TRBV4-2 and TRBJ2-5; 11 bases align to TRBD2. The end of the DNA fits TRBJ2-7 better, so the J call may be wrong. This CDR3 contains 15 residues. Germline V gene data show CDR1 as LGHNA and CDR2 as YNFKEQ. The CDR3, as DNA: TGTGCCAGCAGCCAAACCGGGACTAGCGGCTACGAGCAGTACTTC. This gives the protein CASSQTGTSGYEQYF.

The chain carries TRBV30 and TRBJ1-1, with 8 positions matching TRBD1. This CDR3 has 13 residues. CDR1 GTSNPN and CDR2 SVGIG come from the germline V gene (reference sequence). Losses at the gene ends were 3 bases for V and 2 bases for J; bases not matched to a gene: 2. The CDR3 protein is CAWRGQVNTEAFF. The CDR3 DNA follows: TGTGCCTGGAGGGGACAGGTTAACACTGAAGCTTTCTTT.

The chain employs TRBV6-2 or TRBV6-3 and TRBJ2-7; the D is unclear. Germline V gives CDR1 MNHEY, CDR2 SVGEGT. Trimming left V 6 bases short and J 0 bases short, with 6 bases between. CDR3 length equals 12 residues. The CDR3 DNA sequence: TGTGCCAGCAGCTCCATCTCCTACGAGCAGTACTTC. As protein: CASSSISYEQYF.